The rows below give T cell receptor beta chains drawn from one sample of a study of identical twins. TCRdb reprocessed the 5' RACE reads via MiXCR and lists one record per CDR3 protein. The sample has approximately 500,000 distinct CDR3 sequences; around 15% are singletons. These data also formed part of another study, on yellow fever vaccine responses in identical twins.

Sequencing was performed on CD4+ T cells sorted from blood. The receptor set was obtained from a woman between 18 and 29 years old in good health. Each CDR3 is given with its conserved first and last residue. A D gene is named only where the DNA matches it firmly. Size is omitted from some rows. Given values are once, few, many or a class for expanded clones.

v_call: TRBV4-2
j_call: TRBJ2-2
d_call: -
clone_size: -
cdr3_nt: TGTGCCAGCAGCCAAGATAGGGCCGGCACCGGGGAGCTGTTTTTT
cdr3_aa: CASSQDRAGTGELFF

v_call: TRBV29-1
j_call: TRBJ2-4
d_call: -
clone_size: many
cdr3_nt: TGCAGCTTCACCGGGGCCAAAAACATTCAGTACTTC
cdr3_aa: CSFTGAKNIQYF

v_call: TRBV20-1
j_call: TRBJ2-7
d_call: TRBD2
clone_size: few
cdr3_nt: TGCAGTGCCCGATCTAGCGGGAGGGGCAACGAGCAGTACTTC
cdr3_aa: CSARSSGRGNEQYF

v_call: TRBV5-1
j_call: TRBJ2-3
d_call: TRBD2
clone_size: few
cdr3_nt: TGCGCCAGCACCAGACTAGCGGAGAGGATAGATACGCAGTATTTT
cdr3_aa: CASTRLAERIDTQYF

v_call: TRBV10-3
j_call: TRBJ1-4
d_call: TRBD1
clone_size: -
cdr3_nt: TGTGCCATCAGGGGGACAGGTCCTAATGAAAAACTGTTTTTT
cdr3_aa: CAIRGTGPNEKLFF

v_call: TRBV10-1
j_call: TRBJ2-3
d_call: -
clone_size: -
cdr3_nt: TGCGCCAGCAGTGAGAAGGGGCTTAGGACAGATACGCAGTATTTT
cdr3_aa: CASSEKGLRTDTQYF

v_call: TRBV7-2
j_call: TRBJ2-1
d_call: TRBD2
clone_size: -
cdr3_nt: TGTGCCAGCAGCTTTCGGACTAGCGGGCTTGGTGAGCAGTTCTTC
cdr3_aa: CASSFRTSGLGEQFF

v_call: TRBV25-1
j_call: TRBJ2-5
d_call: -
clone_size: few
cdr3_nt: TGTGCCAGCAGCCCTCAAACAGGGTTTAGTGAGACCCAGTACTTC
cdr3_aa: CASSPQTGFSETQYF

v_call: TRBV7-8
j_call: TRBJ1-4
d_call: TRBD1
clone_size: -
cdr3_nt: TGTGCCAGCAGCCCGCGCAGGGGGGCGGATGCAACTAATGAAAAACTGTTTTTT
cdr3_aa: CASSPRRGADATNEKLFF

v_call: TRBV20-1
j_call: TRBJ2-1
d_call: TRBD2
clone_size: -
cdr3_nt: TGCAGTGCCGAGGGACTAGCGAGCTACAATGAGCAGTTCTTC
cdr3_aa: CSAEGLASYNEQFF

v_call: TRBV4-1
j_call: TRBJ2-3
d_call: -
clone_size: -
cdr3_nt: TGCGCCAGCAGCCAAGCGGGAGTGGATACGCAGTATTTT
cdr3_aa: CASSQAGVDTQYF

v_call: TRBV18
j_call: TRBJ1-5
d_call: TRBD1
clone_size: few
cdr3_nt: TGTGCCAGCTCTCAACAGGGGAGGGAGCCCCAGCATTTT
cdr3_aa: CASSQQGREPQHF

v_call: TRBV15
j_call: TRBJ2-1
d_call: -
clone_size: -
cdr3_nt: TGTGCCACCAGTCGCTGGGGTGGGTCCTACAATGAGCAGTTCTTC
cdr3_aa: CATSRWGGSYNEQFF

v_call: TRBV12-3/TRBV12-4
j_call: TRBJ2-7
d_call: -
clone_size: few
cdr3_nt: TGTGCCAGCAGCCCCGGGGAAGCGGATTGGAGGTACGAGCAGTACTTC
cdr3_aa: CASSPGEADWRYEQYF

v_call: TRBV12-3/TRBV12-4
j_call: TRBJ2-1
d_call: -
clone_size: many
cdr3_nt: TGTGCCAGCAGTTTCCCCGAAGGGACTGGGTTCTACAATGAGCAGTTCTTC
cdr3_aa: CASSFPEGTGFYNEQFF

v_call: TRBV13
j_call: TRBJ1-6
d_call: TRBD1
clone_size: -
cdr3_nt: TGTGCCAGCAGCTCCGGGACAGGGTATTCACCCCTCCACTTT
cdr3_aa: CASSSGTGYSPLHF

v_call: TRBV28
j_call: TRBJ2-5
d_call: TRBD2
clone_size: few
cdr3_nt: TGTGCCAGCAGTACCCGGACTAGCGGTTTGCTTGAGACCCAGTACTTC
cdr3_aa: CASSTRTSGLLETQYF

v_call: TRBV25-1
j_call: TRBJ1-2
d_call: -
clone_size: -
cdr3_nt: TGTGCCAGCAGTGAATCGACAGACGCGGGCTACACCTTC
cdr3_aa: CASSESTDAGYTF

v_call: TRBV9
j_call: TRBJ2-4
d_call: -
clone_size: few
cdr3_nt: TGTGCCAGCAGCGTAGGGGCTAGCGTCACTCACATTCAGTACTTC
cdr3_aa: CASSVGASVTHIQYF

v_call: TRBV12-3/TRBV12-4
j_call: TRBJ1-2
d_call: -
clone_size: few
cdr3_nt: TGTGCCAGCAGTCCGGGTGACCGCCCCTATGGCTACACCTTC
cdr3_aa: CASSPGDRPYGYTF

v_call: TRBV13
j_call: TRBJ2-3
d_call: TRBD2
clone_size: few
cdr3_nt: TGTGCCAGCAGCTCCCCACCAGGGTCCGGGACTAGCGACACAGATACGCAGTATTTT
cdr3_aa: CASSSPPGSGTSDTDTQYF

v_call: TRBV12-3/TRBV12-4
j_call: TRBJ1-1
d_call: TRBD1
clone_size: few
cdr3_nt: TGTGCCAGCAGGGGAGGACAGGGCCCCACTGAAGCTTTCTTT
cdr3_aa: CASRGGQGPTEAFF

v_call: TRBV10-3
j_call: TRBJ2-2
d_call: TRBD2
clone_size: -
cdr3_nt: TGTGCCATCAGTAGACTAGCGGGAACCTCCCTCAACACCGGGGAGCTGTTTTTT
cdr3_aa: CAISRLAGTSLNTGELFF

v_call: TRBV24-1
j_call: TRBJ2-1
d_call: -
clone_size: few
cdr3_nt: TGTGCCACCAGTGCGGTTAATGAGCAGTTCTTC
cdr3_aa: CATSAVNEQFF

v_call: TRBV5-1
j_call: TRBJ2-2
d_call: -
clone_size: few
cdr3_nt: TGCGCCAGCAATTCCGTGCGACGGAACACCGGGGAGCTGTTTTTT
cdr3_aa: CASNSVRRNTGELFF

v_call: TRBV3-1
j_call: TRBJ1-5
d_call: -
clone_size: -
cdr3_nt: TGTGCCAGCAGCCATAGCAATCAGCCCCAGCATTTT
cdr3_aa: CASSHSNQPQHF

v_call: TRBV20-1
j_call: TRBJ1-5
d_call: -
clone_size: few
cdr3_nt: TGCAGTGCAAGGGACACCCCCGGTGAGCCCCAGCATTTT
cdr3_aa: CSARDTPGEPQHF

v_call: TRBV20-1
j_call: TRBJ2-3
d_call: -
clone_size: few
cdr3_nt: TGCAGTGCCCCCATAGATACGCAGTATTTT
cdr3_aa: CSAPIDTQYF